Listed below are T cell receptor beta chains from one sample, sequenced in a study of blood T cell repertoires in COVID-19. Clones were sequenced by immunoSEQ multiplex PCR, and TCRdb holds only the in-frame ones, with some missing. The data hold 85,000 to 95,000 clones, with around 86% observed a single time. Sequencing used peripheral blood. The receptors shown here come from a man aged 60 to 69 with COVID-19, enrolled during active disease. Both conserved end residues are part of each CDR3. A D gene is named only where the DNA matches it firmly. Clone sizes are given selectively: once, few, many, or a class where the clone is expanded.

cdr3_nt: TGCGCCAGCAGCCCTTCAACGGGATCCTACGAGCAGTACTTC
cdr3_aa: CASSPSTGSYEQYF
v_call: TRBV5-1
clone_size: few
j_call: TRBJ2-7
d_call: .

cdr3_nt: TGTGCCAGTAGTATTTATTTTACCGGGACTAGCGGGTACAATGAGCAGTTCTTC
cdr3_aa: CASSIYFTGTSGYNEQFF
v_call: TRBV19
clone_size: .
j_call: TRBJ2-1
d_call: TRBD2

cdr3_nt: TGTGCCACCAGTGATGCTAGCGGGAGCCTGGATGAGCAGTTCTTC
cdr3_aa: CATSDASGSLDEQFF
v_call: TRBV24-1
clone_size: .
j_call: TRBJ2-1
d_call: TRBD2

cdr3_nt: TGCGCCAGCAGCCAAGATATGGGACAGACAAAACTGTTTTTT
cdr3_aa: CASSQDMGQTKLFF
v_call: TRBV4-1
clone_size: .
j_call: TRBJ1-4
d_call: TRBD1

cdr3_nt: TGCAGCGGAATTACAGGGGGCACAGGAGCTTTCTTT
cdr3_aa: CSGITGGTGAFF
v_call: TRBV29-1
clone_size: .
j_call: TRBJ1-1
d_call: TRBD1

cdr3_nt: TGTGCCAGCAGCCAAGGGACTAGTTCGGATACGCAGTATTTT
cdr3_aa: CASSQGTSSDTQYF
v_call: TRBV4-2
clone_size: few
j_call: TRBJ2-3
d_call: TRBD2

cdr3_nt: TGTGCCAGCAGCGTCTCTAGCGGGAGTGAGACCCAGTACTTC
cdr3_aa: CASSVSSGSETQYF
v_call: TRBV5-4
clone_size: once
j_call: TRBJ2-5
d_call: TRBD2

cdr3_nt: TGCGCCAGCAGCTTGATGGGTCACAGGGAGGAGACCCAGTACTTC
cdr3_aa: CASSLMGHREETQYF
v_call: TRBV5-1
clone_size: .
j_call: TRBJ2-5
d_call: .

cdr3_nt: TGTGCCTGGAGTCCGGGACTAGCAAACAATGAGCAGTTCTTC
cdr3_aa: CAWSPGLANNEQFF
v_call: TRBV30
clone_size: .
j_call: TRBJ2-1
d_call: TRBD2

cdr3_nt: TGTGCCAGCAGTGAAGCCGGGACAGGGAGGTTAGATACGCAGTATTTT
cdr3_aa: CASSEAGTGRLDTQYF
v_call: TRBV2
clone_size: .
j_call: TRBJ2-3
d_call: TRBD1

cdr3_nt: TGTGCCAGCAGCTTAACGAGCGGAGGGTACAATGAGCAGTTCTTC
cdr3_aa: CASSLTSGGYNEQFF
v_call: TRBV7-3
clone_size: .
j_call: TRBJ2-1
d_call: .

cdr3_nt: TGTGCCAGCATCCCCAGGGGGCTTGAATACGAGCAGTACTTC
cdr3_aa: CASIPRGLEYEQYF
v_call: TRBV6-5
clone_size: .
j_call: TRBJ2-7
d_call: TRBD1

cdr3_nt: TGTGCCAGCAGTCGGACAGGGAATCGGGGTGAAAAACTGTTTTTT
cdr3_aa: CASSRTGNRGEKLFF
v_call: TRBV6-1
clone_size: .
j_call: TRBJ1-4
d_call: TRBD1

cdr3_nt: TGTGCCAGCAGTGAAAACCGGGAATCTGGTAACACCATATATTTT
cdr3_aa: CASSENRESGNTIYF
v_call: TRBV6-1
clone_size: .
j_call: TRBJ1-3
d_call: .

cdr3_nt: TGCGCCAGCAGCCGTGGGACAGGGAATAGCAATCAGCCCCAGCATTTT
cdr3_aa: CASSRGTGNSNQPQHF
v_call: TRBV4-1
clone_size: .
j_call: TRBJ1-5
d_call: TRBD1

cdr3_nt: TGTGCCAGCAGTTCCCCCGCATGGACAACGAACACTGAAGCTTTCTTT
cdr3_aa: CASSSPAWTTNTEAFF
v_call: TRBV6-2/TRBV6-3
clone_size: .
j_call: TRBJ1-1
d_call: .

cdr3_nt: TGTGCCAGCAGATTAGACAGGGTTCCCTACAATGAGCAGTTCTTC
cdr3_aa: CASRLDRVPYNEQFF
v_call: TRBV7-8
clone_size: .
j_call: TRBJ2-1
d_call: TRBD1

cdr3_nt: TGTGCCAGTAGTATCCCCGGACAGTCTGATACGCAGTATTTT
cdr3_aa: CASSIPGQSDTQYF
v_call: TRBV19
clone_size: .
j_call: TRBJ2-3
d_call: .

cdr3_nt: TGTGCCTGGGGGGTGGGGGCGGCAGGGGGCCGCGAGCAGTACTTC
cdr3_aa: CAWGVGAAGGREQYF
v_call: TRBV19
clone_size: .
j_call: TRBJ2-7
d_call: TRBD1

cdr3_nt: TGTGCCAGCAGCCAAGACCTAGCGGGAAGCTACGAGCAGTACTTC
cdr3_aa: CASSQDLAGSYEQYF
v_call: TRBV4-2
clone_size: once
j_call: TRBJ2-7
d_call: TRBD2

cdr3_nt: TGCGCCAGCAGCCACCCCGACAGTACCCCCTACGAGCAGTACTTC
cdr3_aa: CASSHPDSTPYEQYF
v_call: TRBV5-1
clone_size: .
j_call: TRBJ2-7
d_call: .

cdr3_nt: TGTGCCAGCAGCCTCGACAGGGTTGGAAACACCATATATTTT
cdr3_aa: CASSLDRVGNTIYF
v_call: TRBV5-4
clone_size: .
j_call: TRBJ1-3
d_call: TRBD1

cdr3_nt: TGCAGTGCTAGTAGGCCCAGGAATGAGCAGTTCTTC
cdr3_aa: CSASRPRNEQFF
v_call: TRBV20-1
clone_size: .
j_call: TRBJ2-1
d_call: .

cdr3_nt: TGTGCCAGCAGGTCAATCCGGGACAGCTACGAGCAGTACTTC
cdr3_aa: CASRSIRDSYEQYF
v_call: TRBV11-2
clone_size: .
j_call: TRBJ2-7
d_call: TRBD1

cdr3_nt: TGTGCCAGCAGTGAAGCCAGGGGGTTTACAGATACGCAGTATTTT
cdr3_aa: CASSEARGFTDTQYF
v_call: TRBV2
clone_size: .
j_call: TRBJ2-3
d_call: TRBD1

cdr3_nt: TGTGCCAGTAGTATAGTCGGCAGGGAACAGCCCCAGCATTTT
cdr3_aa: CASSIVGREQPQHF
v_call: TRBV19
clone_size: .
j_call: TRBJ1-5
d_call: .

cdr3_nt: TGTGCCAGCTCACCAGCCGGGGGGGGGACAGCCGGTCCAGGAGAGCAGTACTTC
cdr3_aa: CASSPAGGGTAGPGEQYF
v_call: TRBV18
clone_size: .
j_call: TRBJ2-7
d_call: .

cdr3_nt: TGTGCCAGCAGCTTAGATAGGACTACCGCGGGCACAGATACGCAGTATTTT
cdr3_aa: CASSLDRTTAGTDTQYF
v_call: TRBV11-2
clone_size: .
j_call: TRBJ2-3
d_call: .

cdr3_nt: TGTGCCAGCAGCATACTAGCGGGAGACCCCGATGAGCAGTTCTTC
cdr3_aa: CASSILAGDPDEQFF
v_call: TRBV5-4
clone_size: .
j_call: TRBJ2-1
d_call: TRBD2

cdr3_nt: TGTGCCAGCTCACCCGGACAGGAAAACATTCAGTACTTC
cdr3_aa: CASSPGQENIQYF
v_call: TRBV18
clone_size: once
j_call: TRBJ2-4
d_call: TRBD1

cdr3_nt: TGCGCCAGCAGCGCACAGGATACCCCTAACTATGGCTACACCTTC
cdr3_aa: CASSAQDTPNYGYTF
v_call: TRBV4-3
clone_size: once
j_call: TRBJ1-2
d_call: .

cdr3_nt: TGTGCCAGCAGCCAAGATCTTGGAGACAACTATGGCTACACCTTC
cdr3_aa: CASSQDLGDNYGYTF
v_call: TRBV4-2
clone_size: .
j_call: TRBJ1-2
d_call: .

cdr3_nt: TGCGCCAGCAGCTCAGGGACTCACCAGGAGCCCCAGCATTTT
cdr3_aa: CASSSGTHQEPQHF
v_call: TRBV5-1
clone_size: once
j_call: TRBJ1-5
d_call: .

cdr3_nt: TGTGCCAGCAGTCCCGGGACGAACACCGGGGAGCTGTTTTTT
cdr3_aa: CASSPGTNTGELFF
v_call: TRBV6-6
clone_size: few
j_call: TRBJ2-2
d_call: .

cdr3_nt: TGTGCCAGCTCGCGAGAGGAAGAGACCCAGTACTTC
cdr3_aa: CASSREEETQYF
v_call: TRBV18
clone_size: .
j_call: TRBJ2-5
d_call: .

cdr3_nt: TGTGCCAGCAGCCTCTCAATCGGGTCCTATAATTCACCCCTCCACTTT
cdr3_aa: CASSLSIGSYNSPLHF
v_call: TRBV7-2
clone_size: once
j_call: TRBJ1-6
d_call: .

cdr3_nt: TGTGCCTGGAGTGGCCGGGGGGATCAGCCCCAGCATTTT
cdr3_aa: CAWSGRGDQPQHF
v_call: TRBV30
clone_size: .
j_call: TRBJ1-5
d_call: .

cdr3_nt: TGTGCCATCAGTGACGGGGAGACCGACTACGAGCAGTACTTC
cdr3_aa: CAISDGETDYEQYF
v_call: TRBV10-3
clone_size: .
j_call: TRBJ2-7
d_call: .

cdr3_nt: TGTGCCAGTAGTGCTCGGACAGGGGGATCGGCTGAAGCTTTCTTT
cdr3_aa: CASSARTGGSAEAFF
v_call: TRBV19
clone_size: .
j_call: TRBJ1-1
d_call: TRBD1

cdr3_nt: TGTGCCAGCTCACTCGGACTAGCGGGAGGGCCTATGGGAGAGCAGTACTTC
cdr3_aa: CASSLGLAGGPMGEQYF
v_call: TRBV18
clone_size: .
j_call: TRBJ2-7
d_call: TRBD2

cdr3_nt: TGTGCCAGCAGCTTGAGACAGGGGAGGTTAGAACTGTTTTTT
cdr3_aa: CASSLRQGRLELFF
v_call: TRBV11-2
clone_size: .
j_call: TRBJ1-4
d_call: TRBD1

cdr3_nt: TGTGCCACCAGCGAAGGGGGACGAATATCTAATGAAAAACTGTTTTTT
cdr3_aa: CATSEGGRISNEKLFF
v_call: TRBV24-1
clone_size: .
j_call: TRBJ1-4
d_call: .

cdr3_nt: TGTGCCAGCAGATTTAGGGAGGGACGGCAAGCTTCACCCCTCCACTTT
cdr3_aa: CASRFREGRQASPLHF
v_call: TRBV7-8
clone_size: .
j_call: TRBJ1-6
d_call: .

cdr3_nt: TGTGCCAGCAGTCACATGGACAGGGGGGAGACCCAGTACTTC
cdr3_aa: CASSHMDRGETQYF
v_call: TRBV6-5
clone_size: .
j_call: TRBJ2-5
d_call: TRBD1

cdr3_nt: TGTGCCAGCAGCCCTAGGGGTGCCAGCATGGACACCGGGGAGCTGTTTTTT
cdr3_aa: CASSPRGASMDTGELFF
v_call: TRBV7-6
clone_size: few
j_call: TRBJ2-2
d_call: .

cdr3_nt: TGTGCCAGCAGCTTAGGAGGGGGTGAGCAGTTCTTC
cdr3_aa: CASSLGGGEQFF
v_call: TRBV11-2
clone_size: .
j_call: TRBJ2-1
d_call: .

cdr3_nt: TGTGCCAGCAGTTTGTCCCGTTGGGGCAGCTCCTACAATGAGCAGTTCTTC
cdr3_aa: CASSLSRWGSSYNEQFF
v_call: TRBV28
clone_size: .
j_call: TRBJ2-1
d_call: .

cdr3_nt: TGTGCCAGTAGTACCCCCAGACAGGGCGGCGGCTCTGGGGCCAACGTCCTGACTTTC
cdr3_aa: CASSTPRQGGGSGANVLTF
v_call: TRBV19
clone_size: once
j_call: TRBJ2-6
d_call: TRBD1

cdr3_nt: TGTGCCAGCAGTTACGAACAGGCCAGCATGAATACGCAGTATTTT
cdr3_aa: CASSYEQASMNTQYF
v_call: TRBV6-5
clone_size: .
j_call: TRBJ2-3
d_call: .

cdr3_nt: TGTGCCAGCAGCCAAGAAGCGGATGAGCAGTTCTTC
cdr3_aa: CASSQEADEQFF
v_call: TRBV3-1/TRBV3-2
clone_size: .
j_call: TRBJ2-1
d_call: .

cdr3_nt: TGTGCCAGCAGCCGAATAGGACAGTCAACAATCTACGAGCAGTACTTC
cdr3_aa: CASSRIGQSTIYEQYF
v_call: TRBV7-9
clone_size: .
j_call: TRBJ2-7
d_call: .

cdr3_nt: TGTGCCAGCAGCCAACTACTAGCGGGAGTCAACGAGCAGTACTTC
cdr3_aa: CASSQLLAGVNEQYF
v_call: TRBV5-8
clone_size: .
j_call: TRBJ2-7
d_call: TRBD2

cdr3_nt: TGTGCCACCCAAGGGCAGGGTCTCTACAATGAGCAGTTCTTC
cdr3_aa: CATQGQGLYNEQFF
v_call: TRBV15
clone_size: .
j_call: TRBJ2-1
d_call: .

cdr3_nt: TGCGCCAGCAGCTTGGCGACTAGCTCCTACGAGCAGTACTTC
cdr3_aa: CASSLATSSYEQYF
v_call: TRBV5-1
clone_size: few
j_call: TRBJ2-7
d_call: .

cdr3_nt: TGTGCCAGCTCACCAGGGGACAGGGGGCTCTACGGGGAGCTGTTTTTT
cdr3_aa: CASSPGDRGLYGELFF
v_call: TRBV18
clone_size: .
j_call: TRBJ2-2
d_call: TRBD1